The 9 T cell receptor beta chains below were found in one sample sequenced in a study of blood T cell repertoires in COVID-19. Libraries were prepared by immunoSEQ multiplex PCR; TCRdb keeps only in-frame clonotypes and omits some of them. The table has a few hundred thousand clones, more than 75% seen once. The sequencing input was PBMCs or T cells enriched from blood (not recorded which). Receptor source: a woman aged 25 to 39 who had recovered from COVID-19.

The rearrangement uses TRBV7-6 and TRBJ2-7, with 8 bases that match TRBD1. The CDR3 consists of 15 residues. The germline V gene encodes CDR1 SGHVS and CDR2 FNYEAQ. With V trimmed by 5 bases and J by 1 base, 7 bases remained unmatched. The CDR3 DNA follows: TGTGCCAGCAGCCACCATAGACAGGGGTCCTACGAGCAGTACTTC. Protein product: CASSHHRQGSYEQYF.

This chain joins TRBV6-5 and TRBJ1-1; D is unclear. The V and J ends lost 7 bases and 0 bases respectively, with 15 bases between them. The CDR3 extends over 15 amino acids. CDR1 is MNHEY, CDR2 SVGAGI, per germline. The CDR3 region is CASIYGGNMNTEAFF. The CDR3 region has the DNA TGTGCCAGCATCTACGGAGGGAACATGAACACTGAAGCTTTCTTT.

This clone was found once. The rearrangement joins TRBV25-1 to TRBJ1-2; 9 bases align to TRBD1. This CDR3 region has 17 residues. The germline V gene encodes CDR1 MGHDK and CDR2 SYGVNS. Trimming cost V 0 bases and J 2 bases; bases outside gene matches: 7. CDR3 protein: CASSEYTAQGANYGYTF. The CDR3, as DNA: TGTGCCAGCAGTGAATATACGGCACAGGGGGCAAACTATGGCTACACCTTC.

The chain links TRBV14 to TRBJ2-7; 7 positions match TRBD2. Germline V gene data show CDR1 as SGHDN and CDR2 as FVKESK. There are 14 residues in the CDR3. J gave up 4 bases and V 1 base, and 4 bases lay outside the gene matches. The CDR3 reads CASSQVGTIYEQYF. The CDR3 DNA reads TGTGCCAGCAGCCAAGTCGGGACTATTTACGAGCAGTACTTC.

This chain links TRBV20-1 with TRBJ2-2; 7 bases are shared with TRBD1. The V gene end was trimmed by 3 bases and the J gene end by 2 bases; junction bases not matched to a gene: 6. Germline assignment: CDR1 DFQATT and CDR2 SNEGSKA (reference sequence). The CDR3 is 15 amino acids. The DNA of the CDR3 is TGCAGTGCTAGTCCCGGGACAGCCAACACCGGGGAGCTGTTTTTT. Translated: CSASPGTANTGELFF.

The chain links TRBV28 to TRBJ2-7; 7 bases line up with TRBD1. The CDR3 covers 15 residues. The V gene end was trimmed by 5 bases and the J gene end by 0 bases; junction bases not matched to a gene: 7. In germline, CDR1 is MDHEN, CDR2 SYDVKM. CDR3 residues: CASSPWTGTSYEQYF. Written as DNA, the CDR3 is TGTGCCAGCAGTCCCTGGACAGGAACCTCCTACGAGCAGTACTTC.

CDR3 protein: CSVEMGQSGNTIYF. In DNA form, the CDR3 reads TGCAGCGTTGAGATGGGACAGAGTGGAAACACCATATATTTT. The chain joins TRBV29-1 to TRBJ1-3; 7 positions agree with TRBD1. V lost 3 bases to trimming and J lost 3 bases; unmatched junction nucleotides: 5. The germline CDR1 and CDR2 sequences are SQVTM and ANQGSEA. This CDR3 has 14 residues.

This clone was seen just once. The CDR3 sequence: CASSKRQVDEQFF. DNA for the CDR3: TGTGCCAGCAGTAAAAGACAGGTTGATGAGCAGTTCTTC. The J gene is TRBJ2-1, the V gene TRBV2, with D perhaps matching TRBD1 (6 bases). The CDR3 runs to 13 residues. CDR1 is SNHLY and CDR2 is FYNNEI in the germline V gene. V shed 5 bases and J shed 8 bases, with 13 bases lying between them.

The chain carries TRBV5-4 and TRBJ2-2, with 12 bases identical to TRBD2. The CDR3 totals 15 residues. Germline-derived CDR1 and CDR2 are SGHNT and YYREEE (reference sequence). The J segment lost 3 bases and the V segment lost 4 bases, leaving 1 base of the junction unmatched. This chain's CDR3 is CASSRTSGDTGELFF. The CDR3 DNA sequence: TGTGCCAGCAGCCGGACTAGCGGGGACACCGGGGAGCTGTTTTTT.